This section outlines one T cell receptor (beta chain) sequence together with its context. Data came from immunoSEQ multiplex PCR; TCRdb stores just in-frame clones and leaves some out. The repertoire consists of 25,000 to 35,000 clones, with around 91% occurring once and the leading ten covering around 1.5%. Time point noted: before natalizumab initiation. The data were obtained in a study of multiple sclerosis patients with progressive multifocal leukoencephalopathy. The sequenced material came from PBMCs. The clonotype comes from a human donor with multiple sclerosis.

DNA for the CDR3: TGTGCCAGCAGGAGGGACCAGGGCTTCAATCAGCCCCAGCATTTT. Protein product: CASRRDQGFNQPQHF. The chain employs TRBV6-5 and TRBJ1-5, with D possibly TRBD1 on 5 matching bases. V lost 6 bases and J 3 bases, leaving 15 bases between the germline ends. The CDR3 length is 15 residues. Germline CDR1 MNHEY, CDR2 SVGAGI.